The entry that follows covers one T cell receptor beta chain sequence. This record comes from a study of T cell changes during pregnancy in multiple sclerosis. Data came from immunoSEQ multiplex PCR; TCRdb stores just in-frame clones and leaves some out. The repertoire includes over 10,000 clones, approximately 88% of them detected once, and 7.7% sits in the top ten. CDR1 and CDR2 from the germline V gene are SGHVS and FQNEAQ. The CDR3 has 14 residues. The V segment lost 5 bases and the J segment 5 bases; nucleotides outside the gene matches: 8. This TCR was sampled from a female donor in good health, enrolled as a control in a pregnancy study. The J gene is TRBJ2-5, the V gene TRBV7-8; TRBD2 matches at 7 bases. The starting material was CD8+ T cells from peripheral blood mononuclear cells, obtained in the second trimester of pregnancy. The CDR3 coding sequence is TGTGCCAGCAGCCGAGGTCGGGAGGTGGAGACCCAGTACTTC. Its protein product is CASSRGREVETQYF.